This is a list of T cell receptor beta chains from one sample in a study of multiple sclerosis patients with progressive multifocal leukoencephalopathy. The protocol was immunoSEQ multiplex PCR, while the TCRdb copy is restricted to in-frame clones and leaves out a portion. The sample consists of approximately 29,000 clones, about 85% of them appearing once. Sequencing was performed on PBMCs, taken from a patient treated with natalizumab. The receptors derive from a woman in her thirties with progressive multifocal leukoencephalopathy. CDR3s include the opening cysteine and the closing phenylalanine or tryptophan. A D gene is named only where the DNA matches it firmly. Expanded clones are given a class, and other clones once, few, many or no size at all.

TRBD2	.	TRBV29-1	TRBJ2-7	CSVEGVAGHFTYEQYF	TGCAGCGTTGAAGGGGTAGCGGGCCATTTCACCTACGAGCAGTACTTC
.	.	TRBV6-1	TRBJ1-1	CASSLERGEAFF	TGTGCCAGCAGTTTGGAGCGAGGGGAAGCTTTCTTT
.	once	TRBV7-3	TRBJ2-1	CASSAQSGRTNEQFF	TGTGCCAGCAGCGCCCAATCGGGACGGACCAATGAGCAGTTCTTC
.	.	TRBV18	TRBJ1-1	CASSAHQVTEYQNTEAFF	TGTGCCAGCTCAGCCCATCAGGTAACTGAATACCAGAACACTGAAGCTTTCTTT
TRBD1	.	TRBV30	TRBJ1-1	CAWNKGAEAFF	TGTGCCTGGAACAAGGGGGCGGAAGCTTTCTTT
.	.	TRBV28	TRBJ1-5	CASSLNRWGSGNQPQHF	TGTGCCAGCAGTTTAAATAGATGGGGATCGGGCAATCAGCCCCAGCATTTT
TRBD1	.	TRBV2	TRBJ2-7	CASSGGTGIGNEQYF	TGTGCCAGCAGTGGAGGGACAGGGATTGGTAACGAGCAGTACTTC
.	.	TRBV5-4	TRBJ1-6	CASSRTDNSPLHF	TGTGCCAGCAGCCGGACAGATAATTCACCCCTCCACTTT
TRBD2	.	TRBV5-4	TRBJ2-5	CASSRETSGKETQYF	TGTGCCAGCAGCCGCGAGACTAGCGGGAAAGAGACCCAGTACTTC
.	.	TRBV2	TRBJ2-5	CASSEDRQETQYF	TGTGCCAGCAGTGAGGACAGACAAGAGACCCAGTACTTC
TRBD1	.	TRBV30	TRBJ1-6	CAYGTGMSSPLHF	TGTGCCTATGGGACAGGGATGAGTTCACCCCTCCACTTT
.	.	TRBV9	TRBJ1-1	CASSVDPPGGADTEAFF	TGTGCCAGCAGCGTAGACCCCCCAGGAGGGGCGGACACTGAAGCTTTCTTT
TRBD2	.	TRBV7-9	TRBJ2-3	CASSSGGPTVPQYF	TGTGCCAGCAGCTCGGGAGGCCCCACAGTCCCGCAGTATTTT
TRBD1	.	TRBV5-1	TRBJ1-1	CASSLEVGGTANTEAFF	TGCGCCAGCAGCTTGGAGGTAGGCGGGACAGCGAACACTGAAGCTTTCTTT
.	.	TRBV6-5	TRBJ2-1	CASSRPYNEQFF	TGTGCCAGCAGTCGCCCTTACAATGAGCAGTTCTTC
.	once	TRBV10-2	TRBJ2-7	CASSETERGEQYF	TGCGCCAGCAGTGAAACAGAAAGGGGCGAGCAGTACTTC
.	.	TRBV11-2	TRBJ2-3	CASSFSGSTDTQYF	TGTGCCAGCAGCTTCAGCGGGAGCACAGATACGCAGTATTTT
TRBD2	.	TRBV6-5	TRBJ2-3	CASSYRTSIGTDTQYF	TGTGCCAGCAGTTATCGGACTAGTATTGGCACAGATACGCAGTATTTT
.	.	TRBV5-1	TRBJ1-1	CASSLRGGNTEAFF	TGCGCCAGCAGCTTGCGGGGGGGGAACACTGAAGCTTTCTTT
.	once	TRBV5-1	TRBJ1-2	CASSLTDGRANYGYTF	TGCGCCAGCAGCTTGACAGATGGCAGGGCTAACTATGGCTACACCTTC
.	.	TRBV19	TRBJ1-1	CASSIQHSNTEAFF	TGTGCCAGTAGTATTCAACATTCGAACACTGAAGCTTTCTTT
.	.	TRBV4-1	TRBJ2-7	CASSQDLGGIPLDEQYF	TGCGCCAGCAGCCAAGATCTGGGCGGGATCCCCTTGGACGAGCAGTACTTC
.	.	TRBV9	TRBJ2-1	CASSETSFNEQFF	TGTGCCAGCAGCGAGACCTCTTTCAATGAGCAGTTCTTC
TRBD2	.	TRBV2	TRBJ2-1	CASSSMTSGGYNEQFF	TGTGCCAGCAGTTCGATGACTAGCGGGGGATACAATGAGCAGTTCTTC
.	.	TRBV4-2	TRBJ1-2	CASSQDSLNYGYTF	TGTGCCAGCAGCCAAGACAGTCTGAACTATGGCTACACCTTC
.	.	TRBV2	TRBJ2-3	CASSESRGFTDTQYF	TGTGCCAGCAGTGAGTCTAGAGGTTTCACAGATACGCAGTATTTT
TRBD1	.	TRBV6-1	TRBJ1-2	CASSALPGQGLYGYTF	TGTGCCAGCAGTGCGCTTCCGGGACAGGGCCTCTATGGCTACACCTTC
TRBD2	.	TRBV7-2	TRBJ2-7	CASSSRLAGESYEQYF	TGTGCCAGCAGCTCACGACTAGCGGGAGAGTCGTACGAGCAGTACTTC
.	.	TRBV5-1	TRBJ2-2	CASRISPLGTGELFF	TGCGCCAGCAGAATTAGCCCCCTTGGCACCGGGGAGCTGTTTTTT
.	.	TRBV7-6	TRBJ2-5	CASTTFRGSETQYF	TGTGCCAGCACCACCTTTAGGGGCTCTGAGACCCAGTACTTC
TRBD1	few	TRBV5-6	TRBJ1-1	CASSLNRGLGNTEAFF	TGTGCCAGCAGCTTAAACAGGGGGCTGGGGAACACTGAAGCTTTCTTT
.	.	TRBV5-1	TRBJ1-1	CASSLAGGDTEAFF	TGCGCCAGCAGCCTCGCGGGGGGAGACACTGAAGCTTTCTTT
TRBD2	few	TRBV19	TRBJ2-3	CASSPGLAFLSADTQYF	TGTGCCAGTAGCCCGGGACTAGCTTTTCTTTCTGCAGATACGCAGTATTTT
.	few	TRBV10-3	TRBJ1-2	CAISESTGPYGYTF	TGTGCCATCAGTGAGTCCACGGGACCCTATGGCTACACCTTC
TRBD1	.	TRBV6-5	TRBJ1-3	CASTDRSGNTIYF	TGTGCCAGCACGGACAGGTCAGGAAACACCATATATTTT
TRBD1	.	TRBV11-1	TRBJ2-1	CASSLNPGQGADNEQFF	TGTGCCAGCAGCTTAAACCCTGGACAGGGGGCGGACAATGAGCAGTTCTTC
.	once	TRBV30	TRBJ2-2	CAWSVRPRGELFF	TGTGCCTGGAGTGTACGACCCCGCGGGGAGCTGTTTTTT
TRBD1	.	TRBV30	TRBJ1-2	CAWSQGAVLNYGYTF	TGTGCCTGGAGTCAGGGGGCAGTCCTAAACTATGGCTACACCTTC
.	.	TRBV14	TRBJ2-5	CASRGAAQETQYF	TGTGCCAGCAGAGGGGCGGCCCAAGAGACCCAGTACTTC
.	.	TRBV29-1	TRBJ1-1	CSVEGHGGRWSEAFF	TGCAGCGTTGAAGGTCATGGGGGCCGGTGGTCTGAAGCTTTCTTT
TRBD1	few	TRBV10-1	TRBJ1-5	CASSGGQYSNQPQHF	TGCGCCAGCAGTGGGGGACAGTATAGCAATCAGCCCCAGCATTTT
.	.	TRBV29-1	TRBJ2-7	CSGFRTREAYEQYF	TGCAGTGGCTTCCGGACTCGCGAAGCCTACGAGCAGTACTTC
.	.	TRBV4-1	TRBJ2-1	CASSQDPLDEQFF	TGCGCCAGCAGCCAAGATCCCCTGGATGAGCAGTTCTTC
TRBD2	.	TRBV5-4	TRBJ2-1	CASSPSGRHNEQFF	TGTGCCAGCAGTCCTAGCGGGAGGCACAATGAGCAGTTCTTC
.	.	TRBV5-1	TRBJ1-1	CASSLIGPGQQAFF	TGCGCCAGCAGCTTGATCGGTCCCGGACAGCAAGCTTTCTTT
.	.	TRBV5-4	TRBJ1-1	CASSAPPLGPVNTEAFF	TGTGCCAGCAGCGCCCCTCCCCTGGGGCCCGTAAACACTGAAGCTTTCTTT
TRBD1	.	TRBV9	TRBJ2-3	CASSVGDRADTQYF	TGTGCCAGCAGCGTAGGGGACAGGGCAGATACGCAGTATTTT
.	.	TRBV4-3	TRBJ2-1	CASSQAGDRPYNEQFF	TGCGCCAGCAGCCAAGCAGGGGACCGTCCCTACAATGAGCAGTTCTTC
.	.	TRBV5-4	TRBJ1-3	CASSSLAGQPSGNTIYF	TGTGCCAGCAGCTCCTTGGCAGGGCAACCATCTGGAAACACCATATATTTT
.	.	TRBV5-4	TRBJ2-2	CASSFRGPTGELFF	TGTGCCAGCAGCTTTCGGGGACCGACCGGGGAGCTGTTTTTT
TRBD2	.	TRBV7-3	TRBJ2-5	CASSSLAGRQETQYF	TGTGCCAGCAGCTCCCTAGCGGGGCGCCAAGAGACCCAGTACTTC
.	large	TRBV7-9	TRBJ2-2	CASSFVKSTGELFF	TGTGCCAGCAGCTTTGTCAAATCCACCGGGGAGCTGTTTTTT
.	.	TRBV11-3	TRBJ2-3	CASSLESTDTQYF	TGTGCCAGCAGCTTGGAGAGCACAGATACGCAGTATTTT
.	.	TRBV4-1	TRBJ2-5	CASSQGSPTHWETQYF	TGCGCCAGCAGCCAAGGATCCCCTACCCACTGGGAGACCCAGTACTTC
TRBD1	.	TRBV11-2	TRBJ1-2	CASSLRDSVTNYGYTF	TGTGCCAGCAGCCTCCGGGACAGCGTCACTAACTATGGCTACACCTTC
.	.	TRBV28	TRBJ2-7	CASSTSGSFHEQYF	TGTGCCAGCAGTACCAGCGGCAGTTTTCACGAGCAGTACTTC
TRBD1	.	TRBV25-1	TRBJ2-1	CASSGPGQGASGEQFF	TGTGCCAGCAGTGGTCCGGGACAGGGGGCGTCTGGTGAGCAGTTCTTC
TRBD1	.	TRBV19	TRBJ1-5	CASSHGQGGGNQPQHF	TGTGCCAGTAGTCACGGACAGGGAGGGGGCAATCAGCCCCAGCATTTT
.	.	TRBV6-5	TRBJ1-2	CASSYSPKPFYGYTF	TGTGCCAGCAGTTACTCGCCCAAGCCGTTCTATGGCTACACCTTC
.	.	TRBV6-5	TRBJ2-3	CASRTIAASTDTQYF	TGTGCCAGCAGAACAATAGCGGCTAGCACAGATACGCAGTATTTT